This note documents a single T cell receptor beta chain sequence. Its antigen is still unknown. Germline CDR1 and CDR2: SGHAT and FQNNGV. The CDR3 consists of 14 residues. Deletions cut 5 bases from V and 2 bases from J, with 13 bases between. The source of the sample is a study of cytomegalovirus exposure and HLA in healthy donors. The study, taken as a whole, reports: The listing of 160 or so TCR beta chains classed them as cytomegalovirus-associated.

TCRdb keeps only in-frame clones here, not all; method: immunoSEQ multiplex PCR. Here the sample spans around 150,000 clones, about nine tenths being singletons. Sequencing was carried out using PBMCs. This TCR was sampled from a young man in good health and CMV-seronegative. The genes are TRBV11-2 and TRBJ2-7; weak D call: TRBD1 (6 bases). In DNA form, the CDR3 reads TGTGCCAGCAGCCTAACCAGGGGCACCTACGAGCAGTACTTC. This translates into CASSLTRGTYEQYF.